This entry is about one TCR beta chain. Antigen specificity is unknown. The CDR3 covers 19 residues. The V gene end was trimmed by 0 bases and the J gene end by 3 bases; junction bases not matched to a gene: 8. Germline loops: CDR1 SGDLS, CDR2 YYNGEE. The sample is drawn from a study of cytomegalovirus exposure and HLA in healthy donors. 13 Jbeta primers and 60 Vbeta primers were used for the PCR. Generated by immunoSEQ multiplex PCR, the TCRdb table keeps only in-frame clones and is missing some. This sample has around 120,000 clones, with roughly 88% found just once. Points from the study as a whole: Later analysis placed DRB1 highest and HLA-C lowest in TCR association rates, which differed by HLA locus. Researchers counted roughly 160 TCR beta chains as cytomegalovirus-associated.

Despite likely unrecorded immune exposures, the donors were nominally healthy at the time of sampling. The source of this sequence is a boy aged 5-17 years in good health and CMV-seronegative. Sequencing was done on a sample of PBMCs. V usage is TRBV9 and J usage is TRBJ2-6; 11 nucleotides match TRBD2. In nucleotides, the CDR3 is TGTGCCAGCAGCGTAGACAGGCTAGCGGGGGGAGGTGGGGCCAACGTCCTGACTTTC. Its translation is CASSVDRLAGGGGANVLTF.